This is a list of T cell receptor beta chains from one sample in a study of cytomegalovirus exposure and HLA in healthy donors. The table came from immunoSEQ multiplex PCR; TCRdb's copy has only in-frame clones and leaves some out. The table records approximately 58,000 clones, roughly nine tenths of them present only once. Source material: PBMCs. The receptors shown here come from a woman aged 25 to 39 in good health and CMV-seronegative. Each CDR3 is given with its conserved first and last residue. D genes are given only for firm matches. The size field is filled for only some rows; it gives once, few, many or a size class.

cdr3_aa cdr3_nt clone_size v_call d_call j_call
CASSPGTGRNFEWTRGYTF TGTGCCAGTAGCCCCGGGACAGGGAGAAACTTTGAGTGGACGAGAGGCTACACCTTC - TRBV19 TRBD1 TRBJ1-2
CASTRGRRANSGANVLTF TGTGCCAGCACCCGAGGCCGCAGGGCGAACTCTGGGGCCAACGTCCTGACTTTC - TRBV7-8 - TRBJ2-6
CASSVAGLAGYEQYF TGTGCCAGCAGCGTAGCGGGACTAGCAGGCTACGAGCAGTACTTC - TRBV9 TRBD2 TRBJ2-7
CASSDLGGSTDTQYF TGTGCCAGCAGTGACTTGGGAGGTAGCACAGATACGCAGTATTTT few TRBV6-4 - TRBJ2-3
CAGTFSSGASSGNTIYF TGTGCGGGAACTTTTTCCTCTGGGGCCTCCTCTGGAAACACCATATATTTT - TRBV30 - TRBJ1-3
CASSLGSSGRVFDEQFF TGCGCCAGCAGCTTGGGCTCTAGCGGGAGGGTTTTCGATGAGCAGTTCTTC - TRBV5-1 TRBD2 TRBJ2-1
CASSLVSGDFSSYEQYF TGTGCCAGCAGCTTAGTTTCCGGGGATTTCAGCTCCTACGAGCAGTACTTC - TRBV7-2 - TRBJ2-7
CASSDTGGTEAFF TGTGCCAGCAGTGATACAGGGGGCACTGAAGCTTTCTTT - TRBV7-8 TRBD1 TRBJ1-1
CASSKTGSGNTIYF TGTGCCAGCAGCAAGACAGGGTCCGGAAACACCATATATTTT - TRBV7-3 TRBD1 TRBJ1-3
CASRIQGGTEAFF TGTGCCAGCAGGATACAGGGGGGCACTGAAGCTTTCTTT - TRBV28 TRBD1 TRBJ1-1
CAISGDRSSYEQYF TGTGCCATCAGTGGTGACAGAAGCTCCTACGAGCAGTACTTC once TRBV10-3 - TRBJ2-7
CASTPQGINYGYTF TGTGCCAGCACACCACAGGGTATTAACTATGGCTACACCTTC - TRBV25-1 - TRBJ1-2
CASSKNRGYEQFF TGTGCCAGTAGTAAAAACAGGGGGTATGAGCAGTTCTTC - TRBV19 TRBD1 TRBJ2-1
CASSLTFLAGDTQYF TGTGCCAGCAGCTTAACGTTTCTAGCTGGAGATACGCAGTATTTT - TRBV7-3 - TRBJ2-3
CASSFSGWKTEAFF TGTGCCAGCAGCTTTTCAGGGTGGAAGACTGAAGCTTTCTTT - TRBV7-6 - TRBJ1-1
CASRTRQDNQPQHF TGTGCCAGTAGAACTAGACAGGACAATCAGCCCCAGCATTTT - TRBV19 - TRBJ1-5
CASSTRRLYSNQPQHF TGTGCCAGCAGCACTCGCAGGTTGTATAGCAATCAGCCCCAGCATTTT - TRBV21-1 - TRBJ1-5
CASSVGAYEQYF TGTGCCAGCAGTGTAGGGGCCTACGAGCAGTACTTC - TRBV25-1 - TRBJ2-7
CASSRLAGTYEQYF TGCGCCAGCAGTAGACTAGCGGGGACCTACGAGCAGTACTTC few TRBV10-2 TRBD2 TRBJ2-7
CASSETSGQAAWGEKLFF TGTGCCAGCAGCGAAACCTCAGGACAGGCGGCCTGGGGTGAAAAACTGTTTTTT - TRBV28 TRBD1 TRBJ1-4
CAWFYSWNTEAFF TGTGCCTGGTTTTATAGCTGGAACACTGAAGCTTTCTTT - TRBV30 - TRBJ1-1
CASSEGSGNSYEQYF TGCGCCAGCAGTGAGGGTAGCGGTAACTCCTACGAGCAGTACTTC - TRBV10-1 - TRBJ2-7
CAWSGGDIQYF TGTGCCTGGAGTGGGGGGGACATTCAGTACTTC - TRBV30 - TRBJ2-4
CASSTTGGPAGANVLTF TGCGCCAGCAGCACTACAGGGGGTCCTGCTGGGGCCAACGTCCTGACTTTC - TRBV5-1 TRBD1 TRBJ2-6
CASSRQGHATAEQYF TGTGCCAGCAGTAGACAGGGGCATGCCACCGCCGAGCAGTACTTC - TRBV27 TRBD1 TRBJ2-7
CASSESGRAVSEQFF TGTGCCAGCAGCGAAAGCGGGAGGGCCGTGTCTGAGCAGTTCTTC - TRBV7-8 TRBD2 TRBJ2-1
CASSSTSGSSSYNEQFF TGTGCCAGCAGCTCGACTAGCGGGTCTAGCTCCTACAATGAGCAGTTCTTC - TRBV5-4 TRBD2 TRBJ2-1
CASRFRDSGYTF TGTGCCAGTAGATTCCGGGACAGTGGCTACACCTTC - TRBV19 TRBD1 TRBJ1-2
CASSDLSGLYGYTF TGTGCCAGCAGCGACTTATCAGGGCTCTATGGCTACACCTTC - TRBV6-1 - TRBJ1-2
CASRLQENTEAFF TGTGCCAGCAGATTACAGGAAAACACTGAAGCTTTCTTT - TRBV7-2 - TRBJ1-1
CASSLGETGGVAFF TGTGCCAGCAGCTTGGGAGAAACAGGGGGCGTCGCTTTCTTT - TRBV5-6 TRBD1 TRBJ1-1
CASSLARGQTSSYEQYF TGTGCCAGCAGCTTAGCCCGCGGACAGACGAGCTCCTACGAGCAGTACTTC - TRBV11-2 - TRBJ2-7
CAISESPGGETQYF TGTGCCATCAGTGAAAGCCCAGGAGGGGAGACCCAGTACTTC - TRBV10-3 - TRBJ2-5
CASRHRRLADYEQYF TGTGCCAGCAGACACCGTAGACTAGCGGACTACGAGCAGTACTTC - TRBV11-2 TRBD2 TRBJ2-7
CASSLAPGQGKNIQYF TGTGCCAGCAGCTTAGCGCCGGGACAGGGTAAAAACATTCAGTACTTC - TRBV7-2 TRBD1 TRBJ2-4
CASSSGTSGSYEQYF TGTGCCAGCTCATCAGGGACTAGCGGGAGTTACGAGCAGTACTTC - TRBV18 TRBD2 TRBJ2-7
CASSLARGSSVPYNEQFF TGTGCCAGCAGCCTGGCCCGCGGTTCTAGCGTCCCCTACAATGAGCAGTTCTTC - TRBV7-6 - TRBJ2-1
CASSELGTAGNTIYF TGTGCCAGCAGCGAACTTGGGACAGCTGGAAACACCATATATTTT once TRBV9 TRBD1 TRBJ1-3
CASSQDGTGEREQYF TGCGCCAGCAGCCAAGACGGGACAGGGGAACGCGAGCAGTACTTC - TRBV4-1 TRBD1 TRBJ2-7
CASQWTIAEMTGELFF TGTGCCAGCCAATGGACCATAGCGGAAATGACCGGGGAGCTGTTTTTT - TRBV28 - TRBJ2-2
CASSKVDSPLGVF TGTGCCAGCAGCAAAGTTGACAGTCCCCTTGGGGTCTTT few TRBV21-1 - TRBJ1-1
CASSFAADSGNTIYF TGCGCCAGCAGCTTTGCGGCAGACTCTGGAAACACCATATATTTT - TRBV5-1 - TRBJ1-3
CASSLGTGLSTDTQYF TGTGCCAGCAGTCTAGGGACAGGATTGAGCACAGATACGCAGTATTTT - TRBV5-4 TRBD1 TRBJ2-3
CASSPNGQGVTGELFF TGTGCCAGCTCACCTAACGGACAGGGGGTCACCGGGGAGCTGTTTTTT - TRBV18 TRBD1 TRBJ2-2
CASKPGAGELFF TGTGCCAGCAAGCCCGGAGCCGGGGAGCTGTTTTTT - TRBV2 - TRBJ2-2
CASSLGIKIENTEAFF TGTGCCAGCAGCTTGGGTATTAAGATAGAGAACACTGAAGCTTTCTTT - TRBV5-5 - TRBJ1-1
CASSSAGVQETQYF TGCGCCAGCAGCTCAGCGGGAGTACAAGAGACCCAGTACTTC - TRBV5-1 TRBD2 TRBJ2-5
CASSVTEGPYEQYF TGTGCCAGCAGTGTTACAGAAGGTCCCTACGAGCAGTACTTC - TRBV2 - TRBJ2-7
CASSRLGGAETQYF TGTGCCAGCAGTCGGTTAGGGGGCGCGGAGACCCAGTACTTC - TRBV6-5 TRBD1 TRBJ2-5
CASSRQSNQPQHF TGTGCCAGCAGCAGACAGTCAAATCAGCCCCAGCATTTT - TRBV21-1 - TRBJ1-5
CASSDGARVREQYF TGTGCCAGCAGTGATGGCGCCAGGGTGAGGGAGCAGTACTTC - TRBV6-1 - TRBJ2-7
CASSLGLLGQGTDTQYF TGCGCCAGCAGCTTGGGTCTTCTTGGACAGGGAACAGATACGCAGTATTTT - TRBV5-1 TRBD1 TRBJ2-3
CSVEDSGERSTEAFF TGCAGCGTTGAAGACAGCGGCGAGCGTAGCACTGAAGCTTTCTTT - TRBV29-1 - TRBJ1-1
CATSREVKGHEQYF TGTGCCACCAGCAGAGAAGTAAAGGGGCACGAGCAGTACTTC - TRBV15 - TRBJ2-7
CASSESSRLGASGSYEQYF TGCGCCAGCAGTGAGTCTAGCAGATTGGGCGCTAGCGGCTCCTACGAGCAGTACTTC - TRBV10-2 TRBD2 TRBJ2-7
CAWSRGQPNTEAFF TGTGCCTGGAGCCGCGGGCAGCCGAACACTGAAGCTTTCTTT - TRBV30 - TRBJ1-1
CSAKTGGSGNTIYF TGCAGCGCCAAGACAGGGGGCTCTGGAAACACCATATATTTT once TRBV29-1 TRBD1 TRBJ1-3
CASRGQGDTEAFF TGTGCCAGCAGGGGACAGGGGGACACTGAAGCTTTCTTT - TRBV6-5 TRBD1 TRBJ1-1
CATSRGENTEAFF TGTGCCACTTCCCGGGGGGAAAACACTGAAGCTTTCTTT - TRBV5-6 - TRBJ1-1